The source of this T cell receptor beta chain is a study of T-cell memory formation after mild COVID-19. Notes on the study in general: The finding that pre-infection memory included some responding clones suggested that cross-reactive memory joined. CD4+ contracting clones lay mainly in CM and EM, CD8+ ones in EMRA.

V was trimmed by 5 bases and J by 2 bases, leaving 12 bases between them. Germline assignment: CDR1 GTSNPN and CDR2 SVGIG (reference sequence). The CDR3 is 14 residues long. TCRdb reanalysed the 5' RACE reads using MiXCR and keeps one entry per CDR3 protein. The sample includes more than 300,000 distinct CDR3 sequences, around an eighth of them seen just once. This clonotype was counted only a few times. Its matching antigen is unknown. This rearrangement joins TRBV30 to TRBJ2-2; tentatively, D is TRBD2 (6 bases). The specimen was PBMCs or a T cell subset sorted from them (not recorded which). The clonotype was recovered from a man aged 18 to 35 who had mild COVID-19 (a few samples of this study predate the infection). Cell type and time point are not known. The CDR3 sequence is CAWGRLGNTGELFF. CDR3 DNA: TGTGCCTGGGGCAGACTAGGTAACACCGGGGAGCTGTTTTTT.